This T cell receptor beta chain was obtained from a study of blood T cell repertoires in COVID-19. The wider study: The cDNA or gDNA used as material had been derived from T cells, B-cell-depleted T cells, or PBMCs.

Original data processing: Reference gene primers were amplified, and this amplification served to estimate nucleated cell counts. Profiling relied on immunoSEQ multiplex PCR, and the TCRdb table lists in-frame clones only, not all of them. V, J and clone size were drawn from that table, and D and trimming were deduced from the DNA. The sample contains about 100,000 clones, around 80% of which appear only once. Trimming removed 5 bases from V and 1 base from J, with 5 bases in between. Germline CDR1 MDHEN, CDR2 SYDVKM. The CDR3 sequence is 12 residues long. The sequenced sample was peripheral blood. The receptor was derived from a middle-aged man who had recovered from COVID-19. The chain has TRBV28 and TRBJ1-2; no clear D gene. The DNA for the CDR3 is TGTGCCAGCAGTGGCCTTAACTATGGCTACACCTTC. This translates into CASSGLNYGYTF.